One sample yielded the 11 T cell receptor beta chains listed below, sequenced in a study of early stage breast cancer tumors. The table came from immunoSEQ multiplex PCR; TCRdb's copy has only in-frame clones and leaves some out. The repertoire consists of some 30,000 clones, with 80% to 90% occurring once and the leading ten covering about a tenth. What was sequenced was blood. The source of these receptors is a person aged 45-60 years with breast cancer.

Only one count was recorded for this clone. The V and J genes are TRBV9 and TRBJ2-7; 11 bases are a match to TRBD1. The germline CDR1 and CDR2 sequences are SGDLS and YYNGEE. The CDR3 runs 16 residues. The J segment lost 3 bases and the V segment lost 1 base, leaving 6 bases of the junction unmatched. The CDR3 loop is CASSVQGQGAFYEQYF. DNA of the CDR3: TGTGCCAGCAGCGTACAAGGACAGGGGGCCTTCTACGAGCAGTACTTC.

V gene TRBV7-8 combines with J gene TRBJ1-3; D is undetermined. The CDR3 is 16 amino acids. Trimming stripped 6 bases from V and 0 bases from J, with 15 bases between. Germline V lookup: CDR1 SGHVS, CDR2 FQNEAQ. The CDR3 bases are TGTGCCAGCAGTTGGACCGCCTTTCCCTCTGGAAACACCATATATTTT. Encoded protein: CASSWTAFPSGNTIYF. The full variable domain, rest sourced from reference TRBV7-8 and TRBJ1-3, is GAGVSQSPRYKVAKRGQDVALRCDPISGHVSLFWYQQALGQGPEFLTYFQNEAQLDKSGLPSDRFFAERPEGSVSTLKIQRTQQEDSAVYLCASSWTAFPSGNTIYFGEGSWLTVV.

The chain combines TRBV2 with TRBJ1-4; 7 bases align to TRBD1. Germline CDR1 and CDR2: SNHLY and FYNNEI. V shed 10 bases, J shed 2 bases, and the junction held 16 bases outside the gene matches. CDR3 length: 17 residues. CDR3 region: CATAVQGIQATNEKLFF. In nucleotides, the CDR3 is TGTGCCACCGCCGTACAGGGGATCCAGGCGACTAATGAAAAACTGTTTTTT.

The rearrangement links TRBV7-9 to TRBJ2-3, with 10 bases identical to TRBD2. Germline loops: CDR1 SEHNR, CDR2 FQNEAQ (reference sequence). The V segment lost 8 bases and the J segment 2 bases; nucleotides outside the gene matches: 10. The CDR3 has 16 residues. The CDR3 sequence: CASSFALAGVTDTQYF. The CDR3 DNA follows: TGTGCCAGCTCCTTCGCTCTAGCGGGGGTCACAGATACGCAGTATTTT.

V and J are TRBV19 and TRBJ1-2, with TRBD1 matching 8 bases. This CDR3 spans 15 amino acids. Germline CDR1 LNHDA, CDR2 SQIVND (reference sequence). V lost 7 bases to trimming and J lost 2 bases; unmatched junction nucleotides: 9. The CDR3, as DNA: TGTGCCAGTACTGGGACGGGACAGGAGAACTATGGCTACACCTTC. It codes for CASTGTGQENYGYTF.

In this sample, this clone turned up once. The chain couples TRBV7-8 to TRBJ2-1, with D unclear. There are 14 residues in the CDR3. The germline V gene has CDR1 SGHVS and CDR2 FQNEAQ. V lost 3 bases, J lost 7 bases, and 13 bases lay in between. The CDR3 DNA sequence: TGTGCCAGCAGCTTTCGTCCCGGCCGGAATGAGCAGTTCTTC. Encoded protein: CASSFRPGRNEQFF.

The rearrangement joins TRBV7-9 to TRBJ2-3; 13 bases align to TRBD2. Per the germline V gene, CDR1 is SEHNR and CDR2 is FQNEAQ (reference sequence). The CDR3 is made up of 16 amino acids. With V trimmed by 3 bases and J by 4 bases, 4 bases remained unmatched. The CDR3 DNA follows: TGTGCCAGCAGCTTCGGACTAGCGGGGGCGGCAGATACGCAGTATTTT. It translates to CASSFGLAGAADTQYF.

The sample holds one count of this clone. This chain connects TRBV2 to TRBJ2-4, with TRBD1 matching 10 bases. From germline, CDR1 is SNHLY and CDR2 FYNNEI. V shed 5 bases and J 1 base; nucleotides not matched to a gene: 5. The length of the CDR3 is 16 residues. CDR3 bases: TGTGCCAGCAGTCCAGGACAGGGGGGGGCCAAAAACATTCAGTACTTC. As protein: CASSPGQGGAKNIQYF.

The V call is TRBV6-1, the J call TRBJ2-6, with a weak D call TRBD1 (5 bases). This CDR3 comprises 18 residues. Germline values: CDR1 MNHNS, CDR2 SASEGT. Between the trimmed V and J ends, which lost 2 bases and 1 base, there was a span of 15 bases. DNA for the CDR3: TGTGCCAGCAGTGAATTGGTAGCTAGGGGTTCTGGGGCCAACGTCCTGACTTTC. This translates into CASSELVARGSGANVLTF.

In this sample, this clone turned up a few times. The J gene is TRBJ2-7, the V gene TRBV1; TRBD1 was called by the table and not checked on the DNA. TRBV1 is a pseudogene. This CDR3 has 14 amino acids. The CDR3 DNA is TGCACCAGCAGCCAACAGGGGCTTGGCTACGAGCAGTACTTC. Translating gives CTSSQQGLGYEQYF.

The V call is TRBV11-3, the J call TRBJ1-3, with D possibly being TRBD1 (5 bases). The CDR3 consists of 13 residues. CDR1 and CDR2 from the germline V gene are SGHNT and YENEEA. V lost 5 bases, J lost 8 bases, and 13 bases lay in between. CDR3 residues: CASSGPGGDTIYF. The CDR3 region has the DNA TGTGCCAGCAGCGGACCTGGGGGGGACACCATATATTTT.